This T cell receptor beta chain was found in a study of T cells after yellow fever vaccination. Across the study: The SMART-Seq v4 Ultra Low Input method served to prepare the low-cell-number fractions.

This clonotype was seen more than once but under ten times. The antigen is undetermined. TCRdb redid the calling of the 5' RACE reads with MiXCR, one entry per CDR3 protein. The sample lists approximately 150,000 distinct CDR3 sequences, about 8% occurring once. Findings of the study overall: A faster peak, day 5 versus 15, was reached by the weaker secondary response.

The ends were cut back, 5 bases at V and 12 bases at J, with 26 bases in the middle. Germline CDR1 and CDR2: SGHTA and FQGTGA. The CDR3 covers 16 residues. The material was CD4+ T cells sorted from PBMCs, obtained 5 days after the yellow fever booster vaccination. This receptor was obtained from a man aged 25-40 years who received the YFV17D yellow fever vaccine. V is TRBV7-3 and J is TRBJ2-1; D may be TRBD1 (6 bases). CDR3 DNA sequence: TGTGCCAGCAGCCCTTACCCACGGGACCCAGGGGTGGGGCAGTTCTTC. Its translation: CASSPYPRDPGVGQFF. Looking up the rest from reference TRBV7-3 and TRBJ2-1 gives the full variable domain: GAGVSQTPSNKVTEKGKYVELRCDPISGHTALYWYRQSLGQGPEFLIYFQGTGAADDSGLPNDRFFAVRPEGSVSTLKIQRTERGDSAVYLCASSPYPRDPGVGQFFGPGTRLTVL.